This T cell receptor beta chain was identified during a study of T-cell reconstitution after alpha-beta-depleted transplantation in children. The CDR3 contains 15 residues. The V end lost 5 bases, the J end lost 9 bases, and 17 bases lay between the germline ends. Germline V gives CDR1 LGHDT, CDR2 YNNKEL (reference sequence). For TCRbeta, the library was prepared with unique molecular identifiers. TCRdb processed the PCR reads anew with MiXCR; each CDR3 protein has one entry. Of 150,000 to 250,000 distinct CDR3 sequences detected, more than 12% appear once; the ten largest clones hold around 13%. Sequencing used PBMCs from the stem cell graft donor, obtained from the stem cell graft. The rearrangement links TRBV3-1 to TRBJ1-6; D gene unclear. This clonotype was obtained from a human donor who donated a stem cell graft to a child with acute lymphoblastic leukemia. The CDR3 loop reads CASSGDDPRRSPLHF. CDR3 in DNA: TGTGCCAGCAGCGGAGATGACCCTAGACGTTCACCCCTCCACTTT.